The text below deals with one T cell receptor (beta chain). The antigen remains undetermined. A second roughly 7 to 11 cycle PCR used barcoded and J-beta primers. TCRdb re-called the 5' RACE reads with MiXCR, one entry per CDR3 protein. This sample has 650,000 to 800,000 distinct CDR3 sequences, with roughly 44% found just once. The data derive from a study of blood T cells in healthy people across ages. As for the study in general: Template switching recovered approximately one barcoded beta molecule for every two T cells. General study findings and limits: Any changes in expanded clonotypes were possibly confounded, as donor CMV status remained unknown.

All donors came from Russia, were Caucasian and healthy, and spanned ages about 6 to 95. Per individual sample, total RNA of at least 5 micrograms was extracted. This sequence was found in a man aged 60 to 69 in good health. Input material: blood.

CDR3 sequence (DNA): TGTGCCAGCAGAACCGGACTAGCGGGGGGGCCGGGGGAGACCCAGTACTTC. This sequence encodes CASRTGLAGGPGETQYF. The V call is TRBV6-1, the J call TRBJ2-5; TRBD2 aligns across 15 bases. V shed 6 bases and J 5 bases; nucleotides not matched to a gene: 10. CDR3 length: 17 amino acids. Germline V lookup: CDR1 MNHNS, CDR2 SASEGT.